This paragraph reports one T cell receptor beta chain. This sample is part of a study of shared clonotypes between healthy human individuals. The assay was immunoSEQ multiplex PCR, and TCRdb's table has in-frame clones only and misses some. The table shows approximately 100,000 clones, with 65% to 75% occurring only once. Germline values: CDR1 SGHTA, CDR2 FQGNSA. With V trimmed by 4 bases and J by 4 bases, 5 bases remained unmatched. CDR3 length equals 14 residues. The chain carries TRBV7-2 and TRBJ2-5; 8 positions agree with TRBD2. Input material: memory CD8+ T cells sorted from blood. The sample's subset: CD45RO+ cells pooled with CCR7-negative TemRA cells. The TCR sequence derives from a woman in her thirties in good health. This chain's CDR3 is CASSYKRERETQYF. The CDR3 DNA follows: TGTGCCAGCAGCTATAAGCGGGAGAGAGAGACCCAGTACTTC.